These T cell receptor beta chains were read from a single sample in a study of beta chain features in type 1 diabetes. Generated by immunoSEQ multiplex PCR, the TCRdb table keeps only in-frame clones and is missing some. The data hold 850,000 to 900,000 clones, with 15% to 20% observed a single time. The source material was naive CD4+ T cells from blood. These receptors were obtained from a young woman in good health. The CDR3 runs from the conserved cysteine through the conserved F or W. The D gene is left open where the match is weak. Where a row states a size, it is once, few, many or the class of an expanded clone; other rows omit it.

J | V | D | size | DNA | CDR3
TRBJ2-3 | TRBV7-2 | TRBD2 | few | TGTGCCAGCAGCACTGGACTAGCGGCCCACACAGATACGCAGTATTTT | CASSTGLAAHTDTQYF
TRBJ1-2 | TRBV28 | . | . | TGTGCCAGCACTGACAGCTATGGCTACACCTTC | CASTDSYGYTF
TRBJ2-5 | TRBV5-4 | . | . | TGTGCCAGCAGCTTGGACTTTCGAGAGACCCAGTACTTC | CASSLDFRETQYF
TRBJ2-1 | TRBV6-5 | . | . | TGTGCCAGCAATGGGCCCTACAATGAGCAGTTCTTC | CASNGPYNEQFF
TRBJ2-7 | TRBV18 | TRBD1 | few | TGTGCCAGCTCACTCCTTGGGACAGGCTCCTACGAGCAGTACTTC | CASSLLGTGSYEQYF
TRBJ2-7 | TRBV27 | TRBD1 | . | TGTGCCAGCAGTTTATTGGGACAGGGGGCCTACGAGCAGTACTTC | CASSLLGQGAYEQYF
TRBJ2-2 | TRBV4-3 | . | few | TGCGCCAGCAGCCATTCGGGCACCGGGGAGCTGTTTTTT | CASSHSGTGELFF
TRBJ2-2 | TRBV18 | . | . | TGTGCCAGCTCACCTCTACTAGATCACACCGGGGAGCTGTTTTTT | CASSPLLDHTGELFF
TRBJ2-5 | TRBV27 | . | few | TGTGCCAGCAGTTTATACGCCCAAGAGACCCAGTACTTC | CASSLYAQETQYF
TRBJ2-7 | TRBV7-2 | . | few | TGTGCCAGCAGCCCCCCTCTGGAGCAGGGTGATGCCTACGAGCAGTACTTC | CASSPPLEQGDAYEQYF
TRBJ2-5 | TRBV6-6 | . | . | TGTGCCAGCAGGGGGAGGGGGCTAGAGACCCAGTACTTC | CASRGRGLETQYF
TRBJ2-7 | TRBV28 | . | few | TGTGCCAGCAGTTTACCCCCCTCCTACGAGCAGTACTTC | CASSLPPSYEQYF
TRBJ1-5 | TRBV2 | . | few | TGTGCCAGCAAGGAGGAAGTGAATCAGCCCCAGCATTTT | CASKEEVNQPQHF
TRBJ2-2 | TRBV15 | . | . | TGTGCCACCAGCAGAGATAGAGGCCCCGGCCGAGAGCTGTTTTTT | CATSRDRGPGRELFF
TRBJ2-6 | TRBV27 | TRBD1 | few | TGTGCCAGCAAGCGCGGGACAGGACCTTCTGGGGCCAACGTCCTGACTTTC | CASKRGTGPSGANVLTF
TRBJ1-1 | TRBV2 | TRBD1 | . | TGTGCCAGCAGCTCGCAAGGACAGGCAAACACTGAAGCTTTCTTT | CASSSQGQANTEAFF
TRBJ2-5 | TRBV6-5 | . | few | TGTGCCAGCAGTTACTCGTCGTTCACCACCCAGACCCAGTACTTC | CASSYSSFTTQTQYF
TRBJ2-5 | TRBV7-6 | . | . | TGTGCCAGCAAACCCGGTAGAGGGGGAGAGACCCAGTACTTC | CASKPGRGGETQYF
TRBJ2-1 | TRBV19 | . | few | TGTGCCAGTAGTCGAGACAGCTACAATGAGCAGTTCTTC | CASSRDSYNEQFF
TRBJ2-3 | TRBV5-6 | TRBD1 | . | TGTGCCAGCAGCTTGGATATACAGGGGGGCACAGATACGCAGTATTTT | CASSLDIQGGTDTQYF
TRBJ2-7 | TRBV2 | . | . | TGTGCCAGCATGGCCTCCTACGAGCAGTACTTC | CASMASYEQYF
TRBJ2-1 | TRBV14 | . | few | TGTGCCAGCAGCCAATGGGGGAGCTCCTACAATGAGCAGTTCTTC | CASSQWGSSYNEQFF
TRBJ1-1 | TRBV5-4 | . | . | TGTGCCAGCAGCTTGGCAGCCCGGGGTTCAGCTTTCTTT | CASSLAARGSAFF
TRBJ1-2 | TRBV10-3 | TRBD1 | . | TGTGCCATCACCAGGACAGGGGATAACTATGGCTACACCTTC | CAITRTGDNYGYTF
TRBJ1-1 | TRBV7-9 | . | . | TGTGCCAGCAGCTTAGTGGGTTTGGGCACTGAAGCTTTCTTT | CASSLVGLGTEAFF
TRBJ1-4 | TRBV7-9 | TRBD1 | few | TGTGCCAGCAGCTTGATTCTACAGGGGGGAGCTGAAAAACTGTTTTTT | CASSLILQGGAEKLFF
TRBJ2-5 | TRBV10-3 | . | few | TGTGCCATCAGTCCCGGACGCACGTACCAAGAGACCCAGTACTTC | CAISPGRTYQETQYF
TRBJ1-2 | TRBV28 | . | few | TGTGCCAGCAGTTTGTACAGGGTAGATGGCTACACCTTC | CASSLYRVDGYTF
TRBJ2-7 | TRBV5-1 | . | few | TGCGCCAGCAGCTCGGGCGGGACAGACTACGAGCAGTACTTC | CASSSGGTDYEQYF
TRBJ2-5 | TRBV9 | . | . | TGTGCCAGCAGCGTCTCAGGGGCCCAAGAGACCCAGTACTTC | CASSVSGAQETQYF
TRBJ2-7 | TRBV27 | . | few | TGTGCCAGCAGTTTGGAAGGAGACGAGCAGTACTTC | CASSLEGDEQYF
TRBJ2-7 | TRBV5-6 | . | few | TGTGCCAGCAGCTTGAGCAGCCTAGCCTACGAGCAGTACTTC | CASSLSSLAYEQYF
TRBJ1-1 | TRBV4-1 | . | . | TGCGCCAGCAGCCGCACATCTCGGATTATGAACACTGAAGCTTTCTTT | CASSRTSRIMNTEAFF
TRBJ2-1 | TRBV7-3 | TRBD2 | few | TGTGCCAGCAGCTTATCGGGACTAGCGGGAGAACGCAATGAGCAGTTCTTC | CASSLSGLAGERNEQFF
TRBJ1-3 | TRBV19 | . | . | TGTGCCAGTAGTATAACTGTGGTCGGAAACACCATATATTTT | CASSITVVGNTIYF
TRBJ2-6 | TRBV6-1 | . | . | TGTGCCAGCACTGTGGGCGGTGGGGCCAACGTCCTGACTTTC | CASTVGGGANVLTF
TRBJ2-7 | TRBV2 | . | once | TGTGCCAGCAGTGATGACGGCAACTACGAGCAGTACTTC | CASSDDGNYEQYF
TRBJ2-1 | TRBV7-8 | TRBD2 | few | TGTGCCAGCAGCTTAGCGGGCCGGGCTAGCGGGAGCAGAAATGAGCAGTTCTTC | CASSLAGRASGSRNEQFF
TRBJ2-7 | TRBV10-3 | TRBD2 | . | TGTGCCATCCACGCTGGGACTAGCGGCTACGAGCAGTACTTC | CAIHAGTSGYEQYF
TRBJ2-7 | TRBV6-5 | TRBD1 | . | TGTGCCAGCAGTGAGGACAGGGGGCGCCTCGAGCAGTACTTC | CASSEDRGRLEQYF
TRBJ1-2 | TRBV27 | TRBD1 | . | TGTGCCAGCAGTCCCCGGACAGGGGGCCGGGAGGGCTACACCTTC | CASSPRTGGREGYTF
TRBJ1-1 | TRBV9 | TRBD1 | few | TGTGCCAGCAGCGTTTTAGGACAGGGGAACACTGAAGCTTTCTTT | CASSVLGQGNTEAFF
TRBJ1-1 | TRBV19 | . | . | TGTGCCAGTAGTAAACGGACCTACGAAGCTTTCTTT | CASSKRTYEAFF
TRBJ2-4 | TRBV7-9 | TRBD1 | few | TGTGCCAGCAGCTTAGCGGTGGGACAGTCAAACATTCAGTACTTC | CASSLAVGQSNIQYF
TRBJ2-3 | TRBV7-9 | TRBD1 | few | TGTGCCAGCAGCCCACAGACAGGGGGGACAGATACGCAGTATTTT | CASSPQTGGTDTQYF
TRBJ1-1 | TRBV27 | . | . | TGTGCCAGCAGTTTATTCCCCCTAGGGTCGGCTATGAACACTGAAGCTTTCTTT | CASSLFPLGSAMNTEAFF
TRBJ1-2 | TRBV4-3 | . | few | TGCGCCAGCAGCACACAGACAGCTTCTAACTATGGCTACACCTTC | CASSTQTASNYGYTF
TRBJ1-1 | TRBV21-1 | . | few | TGTGCCAGCAGCCCAAGTTGGTTCAGAAACACTGAAGCTTTCTTT | CASSPSWFRNTEAFF
TRBJ2-2 | TRBV5-1 | . | few | TGCGCCAGCAGCCACACCCCCGACGGCACCGGGGAGCTGTTTTTT | CASSHTPDGTGELFF
TRBJ2-1 | TRBV11-2 | TRBD2 | . | TGTGCCAGCAGCTACCTAGCGGGAGCTGGTAATGAGCAGTTCTTC | CASSYLAGAGNEQFF
TRBJ2-7 | TRBV15 | TRBD1 | few | TGTGCCACCAGCGGGGACAGGCGATACTACGAGCAGTACTTC | CATSGDRRYYEQYF
TRBJ2-7 | TRBV29-1 | TRBD2 | few | TGCAGCGCGGGACTAGCGGGAGGAATCGAGCAGTACTTC | CSAGLAGGIEQYF
TRBJ2-1 | TRBV9 | TRBD2 | . | TGTGCCAGCAGCCTGGGGACTAGCTCCTACAATGAGCAGTTCTTC | CASSLGTSSYNEQFF
TRBJ2-1 | TRBV9 | . | . | TGTGCCAGCAGCGTAGAGCCGGGGAATGAGCAGTTCTTC | CASSVEPGNEQFF
TRBJ2-1 | TRBV4-1 | . | . | TGCGCCAGCAGCCAGCAAGACATCGGAAGGGAGCAGTTCTTC | CASSQQDIGREQFF